Listed here is a single T cell receptor (beta chain). The antigen remains undetermined. Naive CD8+ T cells showed CD45RO-CCR7+CD27+CD95-. The sample originates from a study of CXCR3-negative and CXCR3-positive naive CD8 T cells. For the study at large: Per library, roughly 1.5 +/- 0.3 million reads; around 150 million TRB reads overall. Study-wide results and caveats: A higher hydrophobicity marked the TRB CDR3s of CXCR3-positive naive cells versus CXCR3-negative naive cells. Each naive subset displayed comparably high diversity, whereas memory CD8+ cells displayed much lower diversity. CXCR3-negative and CXCR3-positive naive cells shared comparable TRBV-TRBJ usage, but memory cells did not.

Germline CDR1 and CDR2: DFQATT and SNEGSKA (reference sequence). There are 15 residues in the CDR3. Researchers prepared the TRB cDNA libraries using 5' RACE with UMI labels. TCRdb reprocessed the 5' RACE reads, with one entry per CDR3 protein and no DNA. The listing records under 75,000 distinct CDR3 sequences. The material sequenced was naive CXCR3+ CD8+ T cells from blood. Subset meaning: CD45RO-CCR7+CD27+CD95- naive CD8+ T cells expressing CXCR3 (TNR3+). The rearrangement links TRBV20-1 to TRBJ2-7. This clonotype was obtained from a human donor in good health. Some clones in this sample may be carry-over from other donors' samples. The CDR3 reads CSAPKKSRPSYEQYF.